Below, 14 T cell receptor beta chains from the same sample are listed, as sequenced in a study of blood T cells in healthy people across ages. A sample-barcoded 5' primer and a J-beta primer mix were used in a second PCR of about 7 to 12 cycles. TCRdb re-called the 5' RACE reads with MiXCR, one entry per CDR3 protein. The sample carries about a million distinct CDR3 sequences, roughly two fifths recorded once. The sequenced sample consisted of blood. These receptors all stem from a man aged 18-30 years in good health.

This clonotype showed up just a few times. CDR3 sequence: CASGLGQGREKLFF. DNA for the CDR3: TGTGCTAGTGGTCTAGGACAGGGGCGAGAAAAACTGTTTTTT. The rearrangement links TRBV12-5 to TRBJ1-4; 9 positions match TRBD1. This CDR3 contains 14 residues. The V and J ends lost 5 bases and 8 bases, in that order; junction bases with no gene match: 6. The germline CDR1 and CDR2 sequences are LGHNT and FRNRAP.

The J gene is TRBJ2-3, the V gene TRBV20-1, with D tentatively TRBD2 (5 bases). The V gene's germline CDR1 is DFQATT and CDR2 SNEGSKA (reference sequence). This CDR3 comprises 14 residues. The V gene lost 5 bases and the J gene lost 5 bases, with 17 bases spanning the gap. In DNA, the CDR3 is TGCAGTGCTCGCTCCCCGGGGAATGGAGATACGCAGTATTTT. It yields the protein CSARSPGNGDTQYF.

This clonotype came up a few times. The rearrangement joins TRBV28 to TRBJ1-2, with D maybe TRBD1 (6 bases). The V gene lost 7 bases and the J gene lost 7 bases, with 10 bases spanning the gap. Germline CDR1 reads MDHEN; CDR2 reads SYDVKM. The CDR3 totals 11 residues. For the CDR3, the DNA is TGTGCCAGCACTTCCAGGGGTGGCTACACCTTC. Amino acids: CASTSRGGYTF.

The rearrangement uses TRBV18 and TRBJ2-5; 9 bases fit TRBD2. Germline values: CDR1 KGHSH, CDR2 LQKENI. The V gene end was trimmed by 3 bases and the J gene end by 1 base; junction bases not matched to a gene: 6. This CDR3 region has 16 residues. The CDR3 DNA sequence: TGTGCCAGCTCACCCTTAGCGGGGGCCCTCCAAGAGACCCAGTACTTC. This encodes CASSPLAGALQETQYF.

In its sample, this clonotype was seen many times. The chain couples TRBV7-2 to TRBJ1-6; 7 positions agree with TRBD1. Germline CDR1 SGHTA, CDR2 FQGNSA. This CDR3 is 14 amino acids long. The V and J ends lost 5 bases and 4 bases, in that order; junction bases with no gene match: 2. As DNA, the CDR3 is TGTGCCAGCAGCCTACAGGGGTATAATTCACCCCTCCACTTT. It is translated as CASSLQGYNSPLHF.

The chain carries TRBV7-2 and TRBJ2-2; D ambiguous. Trimming took 3 bases from V and 1 from J, leaving 12 bases between them. From germline, CDR1 is SGHTA and CDR2 FQGNSA. The length of the CDR3 is 16 residues. The CDR3 nucleotides read TGTGCCAGCAGCTTTGGTGGGCGGTTGAACACCGGGGAGCTGTTTTTT. Its translation is CASSFGGRLNTGELFF.

The chain recombines TRBV5-1 with TRBJ2-3; D is ambiguous. Germline lookup yields CDR1 SGHRS and CDR2 YFSETQ. Trimming shortened V by 0 bases and J by 0 bases, and 8 bases separated the two germline ends. The CDR3 is 15 residues long. This CDR3 reads CASSLVQSSTDTQYF. For the CDR3, the DNA is TGCGCCAGCAGCTTGGTTCAGTCTAGCACAGATACGCAGTATTTT.

This chain connects TRBV7-3 to TRBJ1-5; a possible D gene is TRBD1 (5 bases). The CDR3 loop spans 13 amino acids. Germline CDR1 reads SGHTA; CDR2 reads FQGTGA. Trimming removed 7 bases from V and 7 bases from J, with 14 bases in between. The chain's CDR3 is CASTTSPGQPQHF. In DNA form, the CDR3 reads TGTGCCAGCACAACATCGCCAGGGCAGCCCCAGCATTTT.

The V and J genes are TRBV7-2 and TRBJ2-7; D is tentatively TRBD1 or TRBD2 (6 bases each). The CDR3 has 14 amino acids. The V and J ends lost 0 bases and 5 bases respectively, with 11 bases between them. Germline CDR1 is SGHTA and CDR2 is FQGNSA. As DNA, the CDR3 is TGTGCCAGCAGCTTAGCGGGGGGCCTAGACGAGCAGTACTTC. It encodes CASSLAGGLDEQYF. Variable domain in full (rest from reference TRBV7-2 and TRBJ2-7): GAGVSQSPSNKVTEKGKDVELRCDPISGHTALYWYRQSLGQGLEFLIYFQGNSAPDKSGLPSDRFSAERTGGSVSTLTIQRTQQEDSAVYLCASSLAGGLDEQYFGPGTRLTVT.

This rearrangement joins TRBV12-3 or TRBV12-4 to TRBJ1-2; tentatively, D is TRBD1 (5 bases). There are 17 residues in the CDR3. V was cut by 3 bases and J by 7 bases, with 24 bases left in between. In nucleotides, the CDR3 is TGTGCCAGCAGTTTGCGGGGGGATGGCCCCCACGCGTTTGGCTACACCTTC. Translation gives CASSLRGDGPHAFGYTF.

In its sample, this clonotype was seen a few times. The chain has TRBV5-5 and TRBJ1-2; 10 nucleotides line up with TRBD1. Germline V gene lookup returns CDR1 SGHKS and CDR2 YYEKEE (reference sequence). The J segment lost 8 bases and the V segment lost 1 base, leaving 11 bases of the junction unmatched. The CDR3 runs 16 residues. The DNA of the CDR3 is TGTGCCAGCAGCTTGTATAAAGGGACAGGGGAGTTCGGCTACACCTTC. Protein: CASSLYKGTGEFGYTF.

This CDR3 is CASSQELESSYYNEQFF. The CDR3 coding sequence is TGCGCCAGCAGCCAGGAACTAGAATCGTCATACTACAATGAGCAGTTCTTC. The chain is built from TRBV4-3 and TRBJ2-1; maybe TRBD2 (5 bases). Trimming shortened V by 3 bases and J by 3 bases, and 18 bases separated the two germline ends. CDR1 is LGHNA, CDR2 YSLEER, per germline. The CDR3 covers 17 residues.

V gene TRBV6-2 or TRBV6-3 combines with J gene TRBJ1-6, with D perhaps matching TRBD1 (5 bases). The CDR3 has 13 amino acids. V lost 6 bases to trimming and J lost 6 bases, with 9 bases between them. Germline CDR1 and CDR2: MNHEY and SVGEGT. The CDR3 loop reads CASSETANSPLHF. The CDR3 DNA sequence: TGTGCCAGCAGCGAGACAGCTAATTCACCCCTCCACTTT.

Here the CDR3 reads CASSSTGVTREAFF. The CDR3 coding sequence is TGTGCCAGCAGCTCGACCGGGGTCACCCGAGAAGCTTTCTTT. This chain uses TRBV7-8 with TRBJ1-1; D uncertain. V gave up 4 bases and J gave up 8 bases, with 17 bases separating them. From germline, CDR1 is SGHVS and CDR2 FQNEAQ. This CDR3 is 14 amino acids long.